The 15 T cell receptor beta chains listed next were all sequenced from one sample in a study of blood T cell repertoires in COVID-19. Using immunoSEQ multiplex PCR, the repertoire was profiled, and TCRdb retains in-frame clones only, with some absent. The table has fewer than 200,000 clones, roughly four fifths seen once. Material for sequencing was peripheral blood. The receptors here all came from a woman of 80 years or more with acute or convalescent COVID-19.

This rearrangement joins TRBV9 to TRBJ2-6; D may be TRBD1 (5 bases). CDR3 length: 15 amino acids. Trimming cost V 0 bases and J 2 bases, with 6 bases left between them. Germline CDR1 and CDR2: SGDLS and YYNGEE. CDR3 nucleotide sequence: TGTGCCAGCAGCGTAGTAGGGGCTGGGGCCAACGTCCTGACTTTC. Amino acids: CASSVVGAGANVLTF.

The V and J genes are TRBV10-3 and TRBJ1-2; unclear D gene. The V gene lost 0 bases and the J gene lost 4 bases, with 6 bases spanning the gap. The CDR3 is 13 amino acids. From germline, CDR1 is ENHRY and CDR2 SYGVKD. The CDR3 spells CAISESASYGYTF. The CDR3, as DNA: TGTGCCATCAGTGAGTCGGCCTCCTATGGCTACACCTTC.

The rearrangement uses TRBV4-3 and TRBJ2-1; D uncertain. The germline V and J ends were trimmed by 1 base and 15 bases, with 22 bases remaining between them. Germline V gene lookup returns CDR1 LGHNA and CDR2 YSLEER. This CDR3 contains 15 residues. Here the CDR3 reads CASSQGSMTLKPSFF. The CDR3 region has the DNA TGCGCCAGCAGCCAAGGCTCCATGACACTCAAGCCCTCGTTCTTC.

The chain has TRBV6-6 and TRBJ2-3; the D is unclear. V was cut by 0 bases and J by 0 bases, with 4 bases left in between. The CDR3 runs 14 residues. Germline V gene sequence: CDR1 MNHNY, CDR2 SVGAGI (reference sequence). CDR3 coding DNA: TGTGCCAGCAGTTACTCGACTAGCACAGATACGCAGTATTTT. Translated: CASSYSTSTDTQYF.

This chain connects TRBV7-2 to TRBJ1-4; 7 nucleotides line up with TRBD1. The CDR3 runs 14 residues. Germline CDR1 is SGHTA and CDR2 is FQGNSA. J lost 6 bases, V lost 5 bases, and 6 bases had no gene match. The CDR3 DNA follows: TGTGCCAGCAGCCTGACAGGGTTTGATGAAAAACTGTTTTTT. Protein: CASSLTGFDEKLFF.

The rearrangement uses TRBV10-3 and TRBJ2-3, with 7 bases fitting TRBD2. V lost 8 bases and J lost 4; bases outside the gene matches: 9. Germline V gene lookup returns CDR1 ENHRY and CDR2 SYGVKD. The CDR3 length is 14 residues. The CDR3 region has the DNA TGTGCCATCCGGGGAGGGAGCGGGTCAGATACGCAGTATTTT. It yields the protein CAIRGGSGSDTQYF.

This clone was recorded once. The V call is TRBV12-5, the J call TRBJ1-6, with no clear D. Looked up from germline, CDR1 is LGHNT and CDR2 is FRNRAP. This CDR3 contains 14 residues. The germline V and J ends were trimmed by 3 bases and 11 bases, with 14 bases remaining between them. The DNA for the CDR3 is TGTGCTAGTGGTTTTCTTGACCGGGGAGCACCCCTCCACTTT. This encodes CASGFLDRGAPLHF.

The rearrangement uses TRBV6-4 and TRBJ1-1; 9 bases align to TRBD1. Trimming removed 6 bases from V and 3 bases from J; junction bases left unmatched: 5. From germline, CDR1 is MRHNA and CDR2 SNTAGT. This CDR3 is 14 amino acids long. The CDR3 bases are TGTGCCAGCAGCCAAGACAGGGGGGACACTGAAGCTTTCTTT. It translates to CASSQDRGDTEAFF.

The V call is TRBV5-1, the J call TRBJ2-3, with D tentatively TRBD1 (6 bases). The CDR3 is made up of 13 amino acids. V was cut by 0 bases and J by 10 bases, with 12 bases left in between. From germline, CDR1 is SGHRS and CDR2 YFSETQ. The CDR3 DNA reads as TGCGCCAGCAGCTTGGCCCAGGACAGAGCGCAGTATTTT. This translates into CASSLAQDRAQYF. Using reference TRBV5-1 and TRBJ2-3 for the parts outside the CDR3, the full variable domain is KAGVTQTPRYLIKTRGQQVTLSCSPISGHRSVSWYQQTPGQGLQFLFEYFSETQRNKGNFPGRFSGRQFSNSRSEMNVSTLELGDSALYLCASSLAQDRAQYFGPGTRLTVL.

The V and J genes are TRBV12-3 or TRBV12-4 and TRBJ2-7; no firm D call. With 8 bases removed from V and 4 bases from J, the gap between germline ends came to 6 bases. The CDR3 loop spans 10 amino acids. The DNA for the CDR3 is TGTGCCAGCGGAGAATACGAGCAGTACTTC. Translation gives CASGEYEQYF.

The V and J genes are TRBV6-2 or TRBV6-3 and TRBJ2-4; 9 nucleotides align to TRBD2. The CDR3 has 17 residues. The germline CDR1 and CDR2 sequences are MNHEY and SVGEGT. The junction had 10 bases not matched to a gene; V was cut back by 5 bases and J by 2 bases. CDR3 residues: CASSTGAGGVSKNIQYF. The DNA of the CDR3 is TGTGCCAGCAGTACGGGAGCGGGAGGTGTGTCCAAAAACATTCAGTACTTC.

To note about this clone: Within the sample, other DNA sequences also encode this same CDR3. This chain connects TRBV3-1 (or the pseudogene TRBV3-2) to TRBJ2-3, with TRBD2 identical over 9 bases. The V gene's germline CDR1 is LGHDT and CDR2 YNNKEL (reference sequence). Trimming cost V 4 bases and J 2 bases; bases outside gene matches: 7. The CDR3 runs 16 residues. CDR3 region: CASSRRASGTTDTQYF. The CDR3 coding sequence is TGTGCCAGCAGCCGGAGGGCTAGCGGGACCACAGATACGCAGTATTTT.

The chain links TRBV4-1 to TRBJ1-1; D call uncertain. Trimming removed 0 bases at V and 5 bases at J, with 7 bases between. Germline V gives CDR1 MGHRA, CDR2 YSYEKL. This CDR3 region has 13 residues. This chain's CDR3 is CASSQDYYTEAFF. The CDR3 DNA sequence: TGCGCCAGCAGCCAAGACTATTATACTGAAGCTTTCTTT.

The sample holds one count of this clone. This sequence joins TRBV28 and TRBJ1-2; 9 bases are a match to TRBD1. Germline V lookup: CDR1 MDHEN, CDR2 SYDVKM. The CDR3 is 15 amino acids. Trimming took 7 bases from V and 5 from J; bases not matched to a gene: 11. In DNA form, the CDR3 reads TGTGCCAGCACCCCGCCCGGGACAGGGCGGTATGGCTACACCTTC. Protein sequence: CASTPPGTGRYGYTF.

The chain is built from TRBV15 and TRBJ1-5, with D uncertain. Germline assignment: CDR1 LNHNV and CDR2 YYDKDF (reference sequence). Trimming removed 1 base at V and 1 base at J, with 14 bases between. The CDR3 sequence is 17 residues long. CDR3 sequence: CATSRGEGLRSNQPQHF. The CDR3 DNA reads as TGTGCCACCAGCAGAGGAGAGGGTCTTCGAAGCAATCAGCCCCAGCATTTT.